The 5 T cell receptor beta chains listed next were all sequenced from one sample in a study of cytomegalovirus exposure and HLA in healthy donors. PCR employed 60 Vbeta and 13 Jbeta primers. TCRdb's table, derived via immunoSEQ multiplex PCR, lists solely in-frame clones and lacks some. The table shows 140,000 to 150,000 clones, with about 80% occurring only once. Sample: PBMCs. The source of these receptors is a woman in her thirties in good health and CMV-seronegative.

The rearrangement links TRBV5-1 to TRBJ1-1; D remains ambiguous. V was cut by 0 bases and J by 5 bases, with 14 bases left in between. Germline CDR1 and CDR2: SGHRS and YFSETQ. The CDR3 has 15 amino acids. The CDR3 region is CASSLGPGSETEAFF. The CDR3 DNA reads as TGCGCCAGCAGCTTGGGGCCGGGAAGTGAGACTGAAGCTTTCTTT. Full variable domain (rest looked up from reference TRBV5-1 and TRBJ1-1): KAGVTQTPRYLIKTRGQQVTLSCSPISGHRSVSWYQQTPGQGLQFLFEYFSETQRNKGNFPGRFSGRQFSNSRSEMNVSTLELGDSALYLCASSLGPGSETEAFFGQGTRLTVV.

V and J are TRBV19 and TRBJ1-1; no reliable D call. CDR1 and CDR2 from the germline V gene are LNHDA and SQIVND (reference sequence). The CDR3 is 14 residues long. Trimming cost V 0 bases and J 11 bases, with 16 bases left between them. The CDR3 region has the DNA TGTGCCAGTAGTATAGATCTATTTAGAACTATGGCTTTCTTT. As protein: CASSIDLFRTMAFF.

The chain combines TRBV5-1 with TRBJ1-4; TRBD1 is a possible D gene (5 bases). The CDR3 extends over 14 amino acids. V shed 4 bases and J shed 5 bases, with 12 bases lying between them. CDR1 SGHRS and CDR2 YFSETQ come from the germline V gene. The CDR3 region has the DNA TGCGCCAGCAGCCCAGGACAAGCAAATGAAAAACTGTTTTTT. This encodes CASSPGQANEKLFF. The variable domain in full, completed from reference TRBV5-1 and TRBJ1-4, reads KAGVTQTPRYLIKTRGQQVTLSCSPISGHRSVSWYQQTPGQGLQFLFEYFSETQRNKGNFPGRFSGRQFSNSRSEMNVSTLELGDSALYLCASSPGQANEKLFFGSGTQLSVL.

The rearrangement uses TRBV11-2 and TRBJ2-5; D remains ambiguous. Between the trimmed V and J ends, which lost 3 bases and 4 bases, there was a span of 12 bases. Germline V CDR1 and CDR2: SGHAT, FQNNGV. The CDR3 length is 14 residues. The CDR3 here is CASSLGPMPETQYF. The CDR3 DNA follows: TGTGCCAGCAGCTTGGGCCCAATGCCAGAGACCCAGTACTTC.

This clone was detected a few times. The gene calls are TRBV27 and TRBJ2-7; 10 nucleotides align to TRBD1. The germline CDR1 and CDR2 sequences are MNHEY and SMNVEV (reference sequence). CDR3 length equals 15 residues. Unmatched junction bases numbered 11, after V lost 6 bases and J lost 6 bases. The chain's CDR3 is CASSILGQGFSEQYF. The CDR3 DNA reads TGTGCCAGCAGCATCCTGGGACAGGGGTTCAGCGAGCAGTACTTC.